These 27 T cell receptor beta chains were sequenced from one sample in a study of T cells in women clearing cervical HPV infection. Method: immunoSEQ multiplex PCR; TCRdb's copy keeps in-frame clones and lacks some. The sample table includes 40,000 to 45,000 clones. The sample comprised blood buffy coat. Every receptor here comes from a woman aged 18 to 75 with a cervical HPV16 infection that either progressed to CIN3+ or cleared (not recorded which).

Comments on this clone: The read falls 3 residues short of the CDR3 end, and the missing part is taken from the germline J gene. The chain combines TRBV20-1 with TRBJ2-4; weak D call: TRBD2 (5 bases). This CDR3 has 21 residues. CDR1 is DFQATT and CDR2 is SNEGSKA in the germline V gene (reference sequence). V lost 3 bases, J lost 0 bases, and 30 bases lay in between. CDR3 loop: CSARELGGSGTLSLAKNIQYF. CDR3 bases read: TGCAGTGCTAGGGAACTAGGTGGGAGTGGCACCCTTTCCTTAGCCAAAAACATT.

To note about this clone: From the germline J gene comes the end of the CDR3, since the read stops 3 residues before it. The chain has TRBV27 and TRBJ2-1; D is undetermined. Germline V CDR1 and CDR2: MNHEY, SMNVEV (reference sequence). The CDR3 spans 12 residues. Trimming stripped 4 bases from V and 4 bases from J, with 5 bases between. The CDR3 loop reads CASSSLYNEQFF. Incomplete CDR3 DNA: TGTGCCAGCAGTTCCTTATACAATGAG.

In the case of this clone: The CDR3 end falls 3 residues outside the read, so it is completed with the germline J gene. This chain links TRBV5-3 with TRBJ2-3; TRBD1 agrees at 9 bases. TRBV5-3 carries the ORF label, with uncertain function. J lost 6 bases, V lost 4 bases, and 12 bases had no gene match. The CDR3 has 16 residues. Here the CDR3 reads CARSSTGTGFSDTQYF. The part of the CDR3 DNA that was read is TGTGCCAGAAGCAGCACCGGGACAGGGTTTTCTGATACG.

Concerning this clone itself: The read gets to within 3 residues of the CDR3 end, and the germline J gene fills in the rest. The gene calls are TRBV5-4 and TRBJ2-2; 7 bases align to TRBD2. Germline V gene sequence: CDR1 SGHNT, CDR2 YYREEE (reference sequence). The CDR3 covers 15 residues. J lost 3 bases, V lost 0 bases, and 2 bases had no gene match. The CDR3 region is CASSLALADTGELFF. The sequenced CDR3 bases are TGTGCCAGCAGCTTGGCCCTAGCGGACACCGGGGAG.

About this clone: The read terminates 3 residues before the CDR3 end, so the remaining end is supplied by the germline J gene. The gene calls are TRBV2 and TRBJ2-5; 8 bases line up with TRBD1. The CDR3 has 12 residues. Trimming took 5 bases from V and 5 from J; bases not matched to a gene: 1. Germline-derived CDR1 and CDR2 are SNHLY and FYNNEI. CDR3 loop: CASSRQGETQYF. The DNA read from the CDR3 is TGTGCCAGCAGTCGACAGGGGGAGACC.

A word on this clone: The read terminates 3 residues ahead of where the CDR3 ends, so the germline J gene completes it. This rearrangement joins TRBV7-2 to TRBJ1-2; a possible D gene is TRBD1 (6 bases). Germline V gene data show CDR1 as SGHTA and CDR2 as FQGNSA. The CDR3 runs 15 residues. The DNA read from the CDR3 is TGTGCCAGCAGCCCCACTGGGCGAGTCGAGGGGGAC. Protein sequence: CASSPTGRVEGD. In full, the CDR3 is CASSPTGRVEGDYTF.

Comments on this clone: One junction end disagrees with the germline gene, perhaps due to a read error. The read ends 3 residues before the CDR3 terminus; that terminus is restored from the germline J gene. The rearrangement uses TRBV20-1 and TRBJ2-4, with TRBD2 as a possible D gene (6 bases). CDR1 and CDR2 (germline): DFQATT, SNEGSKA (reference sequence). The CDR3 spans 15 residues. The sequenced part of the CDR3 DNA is TGCAGTGCCAGAGGGGCGGGATCAGCCAAAAACATT. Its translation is CSARGAGSAKNI. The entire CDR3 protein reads CSARGAGSAKNIQYF.

CDR3 residues: CASSLKGGTSYNEQFF. CDR3 DNA (partial): TGCGCCAGCAGCTTGAAGGGGGGGACCAGCTACAATGAG. This chain connects TRBV5-1 to TRBJ2-1; perhaps TRBD2 as D (7 bases). The CDR3 goes on 3 residues after the read ends, and that part is filled in from the germline J gene. The CDR3 is 16 residues long. The V end lost 1 base, the J end lost 3 bases, and 14 bases lay between the germline ends. Germline CDR1 reads SGHRS; CDR2 reads YFSETQ. Using reference TRBV5-1 and TRBJ2-1 for the parts outside the CDR3, the full variable domain is KAGVTQTPRYLIKTRGQQVTLSCSPISGHRSVSWYQQTPGQGLQFLFEYFSETQRNKGNFPGRFSGRQFSNSRSEMNVSTLELGDSALYLCASSLKGGTSYNEQFFGPGTRLTVL.

CDR3 region: CASSSTGDSNQPQHF. The CDR3 bases that were read are TGCGCCAGCAGCTCTACAGGTGATAGCAATCAGCCC. The chain carries TRBV5-1 and TRBJ1-5; possibly TRBD1 for D (5 bases). The CDR3 extends 3 residues past the end of the read, so its final part is completed from the germline J gene. V shed 3 bases and J shed 0 bases, with 10 bases lying between them. The V gene's germline CDR1 is SGHRS and CDR2 YFSETQ. CDR3 length equals 15 residues.

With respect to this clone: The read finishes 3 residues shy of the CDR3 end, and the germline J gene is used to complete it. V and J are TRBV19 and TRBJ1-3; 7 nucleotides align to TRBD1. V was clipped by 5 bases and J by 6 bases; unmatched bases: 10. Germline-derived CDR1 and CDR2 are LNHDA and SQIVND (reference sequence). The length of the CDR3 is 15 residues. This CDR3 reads CASSPLDRQSNTIYF. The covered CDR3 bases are TGTGCCAGTAGTCCCTTGGACAGGCAATCAAACACC.

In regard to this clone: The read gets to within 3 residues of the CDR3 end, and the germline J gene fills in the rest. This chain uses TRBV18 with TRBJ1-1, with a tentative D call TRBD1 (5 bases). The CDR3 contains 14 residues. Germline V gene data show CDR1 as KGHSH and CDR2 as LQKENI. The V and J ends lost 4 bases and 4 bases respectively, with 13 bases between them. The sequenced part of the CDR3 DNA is TGTGCCAGCTCACTACAACAGGAGACCACTGAA. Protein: CASSLQQETTE. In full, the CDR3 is CASSLQQETTEAFF.

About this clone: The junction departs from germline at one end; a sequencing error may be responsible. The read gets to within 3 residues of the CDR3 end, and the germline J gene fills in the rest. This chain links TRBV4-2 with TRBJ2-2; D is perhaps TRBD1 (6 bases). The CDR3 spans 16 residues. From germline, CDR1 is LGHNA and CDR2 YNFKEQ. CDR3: CASSQEAQGRGGELFF. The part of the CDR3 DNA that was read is TGCGCCAGCAGCCAAGAGGCCCAGGGGCGCGGCGGGGAG.

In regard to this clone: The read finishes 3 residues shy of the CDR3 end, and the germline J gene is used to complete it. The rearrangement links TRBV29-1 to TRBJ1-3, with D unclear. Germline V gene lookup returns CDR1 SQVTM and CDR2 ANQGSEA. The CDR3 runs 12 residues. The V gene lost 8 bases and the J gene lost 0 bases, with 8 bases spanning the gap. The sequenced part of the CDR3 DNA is TGCAGCTGTACAAGCTCTGGAAACACC. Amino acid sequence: CSCTSSGNT. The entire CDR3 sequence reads CSCTSSGNTIYF.

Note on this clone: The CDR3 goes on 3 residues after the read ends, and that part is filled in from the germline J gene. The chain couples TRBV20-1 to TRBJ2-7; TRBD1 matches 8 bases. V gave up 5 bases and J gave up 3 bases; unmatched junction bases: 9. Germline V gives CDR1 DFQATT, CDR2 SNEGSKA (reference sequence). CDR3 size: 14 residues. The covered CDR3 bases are TGCAGTGCTGCCCAGGGACAGGCAATCTACGAG. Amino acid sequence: CSAAQGQAIYE. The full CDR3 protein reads CSAAQGQAIYEQYF.

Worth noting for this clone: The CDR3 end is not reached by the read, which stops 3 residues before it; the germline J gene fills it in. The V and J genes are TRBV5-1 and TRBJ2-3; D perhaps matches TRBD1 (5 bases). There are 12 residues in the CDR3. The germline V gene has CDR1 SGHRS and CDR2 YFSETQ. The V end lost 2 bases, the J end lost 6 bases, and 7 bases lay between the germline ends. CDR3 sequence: CASSFGADTQYF. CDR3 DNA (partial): TGCGCCAGCAGCTTTGGGGCGGATACG. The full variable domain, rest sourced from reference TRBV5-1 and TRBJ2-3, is KAGVTQTPRYLIKTRGQQVTLSCSPISGHRSVSWYQQTPGQGLQFLFEYFSETQRNKGNFPGRFSGRQFSNSRSEMNVSTLELGDSALYLCASSFGADTQYFGPGTRLTVL.

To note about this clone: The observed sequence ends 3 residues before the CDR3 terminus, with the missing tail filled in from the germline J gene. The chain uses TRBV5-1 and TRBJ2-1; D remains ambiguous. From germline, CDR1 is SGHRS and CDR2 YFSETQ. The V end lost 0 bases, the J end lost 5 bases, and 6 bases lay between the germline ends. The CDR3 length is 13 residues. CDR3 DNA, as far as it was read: TGCGCCAGCAGCTTGGAACGGGACAATGAG. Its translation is CASSLERDNE. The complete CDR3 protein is CASSLERDNEQFF.

CDR3 DNA, as far as it was read: TGCGCCAGCAGCCTGGCAGGGATAGTGCGAGACATT. As protein: CASSLAGIVRDI. The complete CDR3 sequence is CASSLAGIVRDIQYF. The chain has TRBV4-1 and TRBJ2-4, with D possibly matching TRBD1 (5 bases). The CDR3 goes on 3 residues after the read ends, and that part is filled in from the germline J gene. Trimming shortened V by 4 bases and J by 8 bases, and 18 bases separated the two germline ends. This CDR3 comprises 15 residues. Germline V CDR1 and CDR2: MGHRA, YSYEKL.

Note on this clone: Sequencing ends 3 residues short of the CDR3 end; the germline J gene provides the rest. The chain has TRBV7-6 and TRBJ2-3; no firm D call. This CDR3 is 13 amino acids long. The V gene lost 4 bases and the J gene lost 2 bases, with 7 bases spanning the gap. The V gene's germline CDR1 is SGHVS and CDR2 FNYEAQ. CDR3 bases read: TGTGCCAGCAGCTCCCAACTCACAGATACG. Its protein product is CASSSQLTDT. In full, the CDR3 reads CASSSQLTDTQYF.

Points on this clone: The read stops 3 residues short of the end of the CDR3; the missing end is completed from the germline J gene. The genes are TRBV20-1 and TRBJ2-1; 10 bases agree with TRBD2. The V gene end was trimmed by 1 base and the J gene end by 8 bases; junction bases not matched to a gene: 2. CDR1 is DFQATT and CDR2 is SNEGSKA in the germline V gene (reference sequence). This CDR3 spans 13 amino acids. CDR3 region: CSARVAGGHEQFF. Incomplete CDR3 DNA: TGCAGTGCTAGAGTAGCGGGAGGCCATGAG.

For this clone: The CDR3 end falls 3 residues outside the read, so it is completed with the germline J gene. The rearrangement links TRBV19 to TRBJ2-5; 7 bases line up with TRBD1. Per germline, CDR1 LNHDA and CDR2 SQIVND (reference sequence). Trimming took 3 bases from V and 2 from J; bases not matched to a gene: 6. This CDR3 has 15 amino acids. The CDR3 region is CASSIGRGTQETQYF. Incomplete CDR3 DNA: TGTGCCAGTAGTATTGGCAGGGGGACACAAGAGACC.

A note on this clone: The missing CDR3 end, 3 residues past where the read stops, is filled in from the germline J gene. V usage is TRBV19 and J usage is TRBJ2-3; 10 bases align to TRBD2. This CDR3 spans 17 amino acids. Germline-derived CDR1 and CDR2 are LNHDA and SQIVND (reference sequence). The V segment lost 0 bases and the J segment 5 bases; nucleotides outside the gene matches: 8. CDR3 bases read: TGTGCCAGTAGTATAGACCGAGCGGGAGGGCCGGGAGATACG. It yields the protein CASSIDRAGGPGDT. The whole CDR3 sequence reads CASSIDRAGGPGDTQYF.

CDR3 bases read: TGTGCCAGCAGCTTAAAGGGGTCCAACGAG. It codes for CASSLKGSNE. The whole CDR3 is CASSLKGSNEQYF. The J gene is TRBJ2-7, the V gene TRBV7-9; TRBD1 is a possible D gene (5 bases). The read terminates 3 residues before the CDR3 end, so the remaining end is supplied by the germline J gene. V was trimmed by 2 bases and J by 5 bases, leaving 10 bases between them. This CDR3 has 13 amino acids. In germline, CDR1 is SEHNR, CDR2 FQNEAQ (reference sequence).

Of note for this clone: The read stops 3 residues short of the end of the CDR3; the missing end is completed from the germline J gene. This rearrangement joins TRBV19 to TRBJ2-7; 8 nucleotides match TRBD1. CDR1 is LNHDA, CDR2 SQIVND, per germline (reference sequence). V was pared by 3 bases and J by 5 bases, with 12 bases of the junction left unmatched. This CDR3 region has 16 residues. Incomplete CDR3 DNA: TGTGCCAGTAGTATCTTTGGGGACAGGAGGCTCCACGAG. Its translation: CASSIFGDRRLHE. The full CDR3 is CASSIFGDRRLHEQYF.

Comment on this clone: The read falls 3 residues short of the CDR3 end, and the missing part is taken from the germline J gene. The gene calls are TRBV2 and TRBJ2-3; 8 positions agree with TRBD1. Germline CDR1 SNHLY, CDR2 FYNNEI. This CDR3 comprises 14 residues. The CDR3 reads CASKGDRSNQPQYF. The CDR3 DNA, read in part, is TGTGCCAGCAAGGGGGACAGGAGCAATCAGCCG.

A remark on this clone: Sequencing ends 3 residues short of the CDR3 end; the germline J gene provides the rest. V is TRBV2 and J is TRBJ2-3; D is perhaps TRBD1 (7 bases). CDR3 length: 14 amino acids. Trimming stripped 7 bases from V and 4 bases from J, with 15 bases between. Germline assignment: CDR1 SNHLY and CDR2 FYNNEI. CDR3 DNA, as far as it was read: TGTGCCAGCACAGGGGGGCAGTTGTCAGATACG. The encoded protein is CASTGGQLSDT. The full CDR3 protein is CASTGGQLSDTQYF.

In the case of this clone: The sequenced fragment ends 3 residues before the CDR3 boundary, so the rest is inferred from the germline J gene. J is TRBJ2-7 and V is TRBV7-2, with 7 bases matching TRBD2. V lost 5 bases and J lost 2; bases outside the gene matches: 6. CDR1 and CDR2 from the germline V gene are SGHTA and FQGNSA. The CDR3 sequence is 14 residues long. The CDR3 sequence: CASSRDRGAYEQYF. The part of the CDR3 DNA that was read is TGTGCCAGCAGCCGGGATCGGGGGGCCTACGAG.

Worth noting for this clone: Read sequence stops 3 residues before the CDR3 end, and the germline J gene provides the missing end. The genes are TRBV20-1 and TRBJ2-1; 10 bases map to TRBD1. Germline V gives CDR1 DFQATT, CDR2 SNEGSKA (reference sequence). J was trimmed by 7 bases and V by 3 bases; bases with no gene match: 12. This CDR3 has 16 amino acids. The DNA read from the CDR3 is TGCAGTGCTAGGGGAACTGGGACAGGGGTCTGGAATGAG. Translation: CSARGTGTGVWNE. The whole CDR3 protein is CSARGTGTGVWNEQFF.